One and the same sample provided the 21 T cell receptor beta chains below, sequenced in a study of T cells after yellow fever vaccination. Each CDR3 protein gets one entry after TCRdb re-called the 5' RACE reads with MiXCR. The sample includes roughly 340,000 distinct CDR3 sequences, about 4% of them seen just once. Sequencing used PBMCs, obtained 5 days after the yellow fever booster vaccination. These receptors all stem from a man younger than 35 who received the YFV17D yellow fever vaccine.

This clonotype was recorded many times. The chain recombines TRBV12-3 or TRBV12-4 with TRBJ1-4; D is unresolved. The CDR3 totals 14 residues. V lost 1 base and J 3 bases, leaving 6 bases between the germline ends. CDR3 in amino acids: CASSLGVANEKLFF. CDR3 in DNA: TGTGCCAGCAGTTTAGGGGTGGCTAATGAAAAACTGTTTTTT.

This clonotype has a handful of counts. V usage is TRBV14 and J usage is TRBJ2-7; TRBD1 matches 10 bases. V lost 3 bases, J lost 0 bases, and 23 bases stayed unmatched. This CDR3 spans 22 amino acids. Per the germline V gene, CDR1 is SGHDN and CDR2 is FVKESK. CDR3 region: CASSHPTPTFRDRGPSSYEQYF. The CDR3 DNA reads as TGTGCCAGCAGCCACCCAACCCCTACCTTCCGGGACAGGGGACCCAGCTCCTACGAGCAGTACTTC.

This clonotype was detected many times. The rearrangement links TRBV20-1 to TRBJ2-5; no clear D. Germline V gives CDR1 DFQATT, CDR2 SNEGSKA (reference sequence). This CDR3 comprises 13 residues. Trimming took 0 bases from V and 5 from J, leaving 10 bases between them. The chain's CDR3 is CSARDFRIETQYF. For the CDR3, the DNA is TGCAGTGCTAGAGATTTTAGAATTGAGACCCAGTACTTC.

This clonotype has at least ten counts. The gene calls are TRBV4-3 and TRBJ1-4; D unresolved. Per germline, CDR1 LGHNA and CDR2 YSLEER. The CDR3 totals 13 residues. Trimming stripped 1 base from V and 11 bases from J, with 11 bases between. In nucleotides, the CDR3 is TGCGCCAGCAGCCAAGTTGAGCGGTCGAAACTGTTTTTT. Its protein product is CASSQVERSKLFF.

This clonotype appeared many times. V gene TRBV7-9 combines with J gene TRBJ2-1; D is undetermined. The CDR3 totals 15 residues. Germline loops: CDR1 SEHNR, CDR2 FQNEAQ (reference sequence). V dropped 1 base and J dropped 9 bases, with 16 bases sitting between them. Written as DNA, the CDR3 is TGTGCCAGCAGCTTAGGGCGTCTCGGGCCGGGTGAGCAGTTCTTC. This encodes CASSLGRLGPGEQFF.

In this sample, this clonotype turned up many times. The chain links TRBV4-3 to TRBJ2-2; D remains ambiguous. The CDR3 runs to 11 residues. Trimming left V 8 bases short and J 4 bases short, with 5 bases between. The germline V gene encodes CDR1 LGHNA and CDR2 YSLEER. The CDR3 loop is CASGSTGELFF. In DNA form, the CDR3 reads TGCGCCAGCGGATCCACCGGGGAGCTGTTTTTT.

The chain combines TRBV21-1 with TRBJ2-1. TRBV21-1 is assigned pseudogene status. The CDR3 is 14 residues long. The CDR3 region is CASSPTPSYNEQFF. CDR3 DNA sequence: TGTGCCAGCAGCCCTACTCCCTCCTACAATGAGCAGTTCTTC.

This chain links TRBV4-3 with TRBJ1-4, with 7 nucleotides matching TRBD1. The CDR3 length is 16 residues. After removal of 0 bases from V and 8 bases from J, the junction contained 9 bases not matched to a gene. The germline V gene has CDR1 LGHNA and CDR2 YSLEER. The CDR3 here is CASSQDWRQGAEKLFF. CDR3 DNA: TGCGCCAGCAGCCAAGATTGGAGACAGGGAGCCGAAAAACTGTTTTTT.

This chain joins TRBV5-1 and TRBJ2-1; 9 bases fit TRBD1. Unmatched junction bases numbered 18, after V lost 4 bases and J lost 10 bases. This CDR3 spans 17 amino acids. Germline V CDR1 and CDR2: SGHRS, YFSETQ. The CDR3 DNA follows: TGCGCCAGCAGCCCTGCCGGAGGACAGGGGTCTTCTATCGAGCAGTTCTTC. The encoded protein is CASSPAGGQGSSIEQFF.

A remark on this clonotype: A much more abundant neighbour one base away suggests this may be a read error. The chain employs TRBV18 and TRBJ1-3, with D hard to call. This CDR3 has 16 residues. V shed 4 bases and J shed 4 bases, with 17 bases lying between them. Germline CDR1 KGHSH, CDR2 LQKENI. CDR3 nucleotide sequence: TGTGCCAGCTCACAAACGGACGCTCCGGCGGGAAACACCATATATTTT. Protein: CASSQTDAPAGNTIYF.

There are a few counts of this clonotype. The chain joins TRBV7-2 to TRBJ1-6, with a tentative D call TRBD1 (5 bases). From germline, CDR1 is SGHTA and CDR2 FQGNSA. This CDR3 contains 16 residues. Deletions cut 4 bases from V and 8 bases from J, with 18 bases between. The CDR3 bases are TGTGCCAGCAGCTCTCGGCCCTCCGACAGCCATTCACCCCTCCACTTT. Protein product: CASSSRPSDSHSPLHF.

The V and J genes are TRBV27 and TRBJ1-2; D call uncertain. Per germline, CDR1 MNHEY and CDR2 SMNVEV (reference sequence). Trimming stripped 6 bases from V and 8 bases from J, with 10 bases between. The CDR3 consists of 11 residues. CDR3 residues: CASSAGGGYTF. CDR3 nucleotides: TGTGCCAGCAGCGCAGGAGGCGGCTACACCTTC.

This clonotype was picked up a small number of times. The V gene is TRBV4-3, the J gene TRBJ1-2; unclear D gene. The CDR3 spans 16 residues. V gave up 0 bases and J gave up 0 bases, with 11 bases separating them. Germline V gene data show CDR1 as LGHNA and CDR2 as YSLEER. CDR3 DNA: TGCGCCAGCAGCCAAGATTTGCGGTTTACTAACTATGGCTACACCTTC. Translation: CASSQDLRFTNYGYTF.

This clonotype was detected a few times. The chain combines TRBV20-1 with TRBJ2-6, with 12 bases lining up with TRBD2. Germline V gene data show CDR1 as DFQATT and CDR2 as SNEGSKA (reference sequence). V trimming: 0 bases; J trimming: 3 bases; junction bases outside the gene matches: 12. The CDR3 contains 20 residues. The CDR3 nucleotides are TGCAGTGCTAGAGATGGCCCCTCTAGCGGGGGGGCCGGTGGGGCCAACGTCCTGACTTTC. Translating it yields CSARDGPSSGGAGGANVLTF.

This clonotype was detected a few times. The rearrangement uses TRBV6-6 and TRBJ2-2; D remains unclear. This CDR3 has 15 residues. V dropped 7 bases and J dropped 6 bases, with 18 bases sitting between them. Germline V gene lookup returns CDR1 MNHNY and CDR2 SVGAGI (reference sequence). The CDR3 sequence is CASNPLADVSGELFF. DNA for the CDR3: TGTGCCAGCAACCCCTTGGCAGATGTCTCCGGGGAGCTGTTTTTT.

This clonotype was detected a few times. The chain combines TRBV4-2 with TRBJ2-7; a possible D gene is TRBD1 (6 bases). CDR1 and CDR2 from the germline V gene are LGHNA and YNFKEQ. CDR3 length: 14 residues. The V and J ends lost 5 bases and 2 bases respectively, with 13 bases between them. The CDR3, as DNA: TGTGCCAGCAGCACCACCGGGACACCCTACGAGCAGTACTTC. As protein: CASSTTGTPYEQYF.

This clonotype was counted at least ten times. The chain carries TRBV6-2 or TRBV6-3 and TRBJ1-2; 8 bases fit TRBD1. The CDR3 extends over 16 amino acids. Germline values: CDR1 MNHEY, CDR2 SVGEGT. V lost 4 bases to trimming and J lost 6 bases; unmatched junction nucleotides: 13. CDR3 protein: CASSWGPTGARDGYTF. DNA of the CDR3: TGTGCCAGCAGTTGGGGCCCGACAGGGGCCCGGGATGGCTACACCTTC.

This chain links TRBV4-1 with TRBJ1-1, with TRBD1 matching 8 bases. Trimming at V came to 2 bases and at J to 4 bases, leaving 6 bases not matched to a gene. CDR3 length: 15 amino acids. CDR1 is MGHRA, CDR2 YSYEKL, per germline. Here the CDR3 reads CASSQTTGALTEAFF. The DNA of the CDR3 is TGCGCCAGCAGCCAAACGACAGGGGCGCTCACTGAAGCTTTCTTT.

This clonotype occurred a few times. The chain uses TRBV6-5 and TRBJ2-3; no definite D call. V gave up 0 bases and J gave up 0 bases, with 13 bases separating them. In germline, CDR1 is MNHEY, CDR2 SVGAGI. The CDR3 is made up of 17 amino acids. The CDR3 bases are TGTGCCAGCAGTTACTCGTTAGTCCCACCTAGCACAGATACGCAGTATTTT. This sequence encodes CASSYSLVPPSTDTQYF.

This sequence joins TRBV7-9 and TRBJ1-1; TRBD1 agrees at 8 bases. Germline V gene sequence: CDR1 SEHNR, CDR2 FQNEAQ (reference sequence). The ends lost 5 bases at V and 3 bases at J; junction bases unmatched: 5. This CDR3 is 14 amino acids long. In nucleotides, the CDR3 is TGTGCCAGCAGCACCGACAGGGGCTACACTGAAGCTTTCTTT. Translating it yields CASSTDRGYTEAFF.

This clonotype was seen only a few times. The chain couples TRBV15 to TRBJ2-7, with 10 bases lining up with TRBD1. Looked up from germline, CDR1 is LNHNV and CDR2 is YYDKDF (reference sequence). There are 15 residues in the CDR3. V was pared by 1 base and J by 4 bases, with 4 bases of the junction left unmatched. The CDR3 protein is CATSRVEGQGYEQYF. CDR3 DNA sequence: TGTGCCACCAGCAGAGTGGAGGGACAGGGGTACGAGCAGTACTTC.